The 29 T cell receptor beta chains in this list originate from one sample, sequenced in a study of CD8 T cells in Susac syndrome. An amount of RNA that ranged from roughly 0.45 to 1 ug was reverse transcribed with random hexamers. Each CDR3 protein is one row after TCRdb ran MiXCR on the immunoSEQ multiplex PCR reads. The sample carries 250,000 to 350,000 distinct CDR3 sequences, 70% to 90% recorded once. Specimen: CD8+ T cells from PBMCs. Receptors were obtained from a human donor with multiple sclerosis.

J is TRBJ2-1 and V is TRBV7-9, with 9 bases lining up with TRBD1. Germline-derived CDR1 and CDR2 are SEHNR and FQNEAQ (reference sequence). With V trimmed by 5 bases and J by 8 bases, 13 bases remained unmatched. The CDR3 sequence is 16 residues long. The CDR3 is CASSRARTGDSDEQFF. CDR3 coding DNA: TGTGCCAGCAGCCGGGCGCGGACAGGGGATAGTGATGAGCAGTTCTTC.

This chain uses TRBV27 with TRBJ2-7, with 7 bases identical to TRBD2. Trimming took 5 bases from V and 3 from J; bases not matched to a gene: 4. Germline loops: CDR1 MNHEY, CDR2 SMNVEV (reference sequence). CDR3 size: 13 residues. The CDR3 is CASSTASGYEQYF. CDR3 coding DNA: TGTGCCAGCAGTACCGCTAGCGGCTACGAGCAGTACTTC.

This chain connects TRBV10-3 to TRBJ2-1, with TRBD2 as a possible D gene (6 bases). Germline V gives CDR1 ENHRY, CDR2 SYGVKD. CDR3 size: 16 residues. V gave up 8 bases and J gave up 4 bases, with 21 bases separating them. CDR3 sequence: CAIGGGSLSAYNEQFF. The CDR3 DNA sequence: TGTGCCATCGGTGGAGGGTCCCTCTCCGCTTACAATGAGCAGTTCTTC.

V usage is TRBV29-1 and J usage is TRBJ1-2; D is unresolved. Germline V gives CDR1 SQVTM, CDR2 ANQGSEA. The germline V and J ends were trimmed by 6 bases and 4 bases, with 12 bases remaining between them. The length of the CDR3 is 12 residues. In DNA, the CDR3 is TGCAGCGTGGGCAACTGGGGCTATGGCTACACCTTC. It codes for CSVGNWGYGYTF.

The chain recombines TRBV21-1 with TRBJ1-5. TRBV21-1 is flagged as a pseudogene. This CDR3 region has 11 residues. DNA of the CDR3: TGTGCCAGCACCAGTTCGCGGCCCCAGCATTTT. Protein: CASTSSRPQHF.

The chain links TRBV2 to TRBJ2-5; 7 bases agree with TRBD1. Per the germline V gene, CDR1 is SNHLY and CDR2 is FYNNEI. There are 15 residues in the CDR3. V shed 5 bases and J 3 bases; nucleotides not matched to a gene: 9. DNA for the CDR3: TGTGCCAGCAGTACGTACCGGGACAGTAAAGAGACCCAGTACTTC. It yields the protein CASSTYRDSKETQYF.

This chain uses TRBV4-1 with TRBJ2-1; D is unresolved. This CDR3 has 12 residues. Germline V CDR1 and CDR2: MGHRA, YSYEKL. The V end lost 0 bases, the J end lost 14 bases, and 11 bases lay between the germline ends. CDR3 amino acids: CASSQDMIPEFF. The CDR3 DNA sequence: TGCGCCAGCAGCCAAGACATGATACCGGAGTTCTTC.

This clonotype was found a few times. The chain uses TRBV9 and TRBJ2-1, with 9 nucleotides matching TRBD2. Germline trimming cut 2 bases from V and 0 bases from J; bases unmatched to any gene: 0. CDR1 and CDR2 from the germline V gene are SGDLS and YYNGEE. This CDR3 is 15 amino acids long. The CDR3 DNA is TGTGCCAGCAGCGTTAGCGGGAGCTCCTACAATGAGCAGTTCTTC. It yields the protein CASSVSGSSYNEQFF.

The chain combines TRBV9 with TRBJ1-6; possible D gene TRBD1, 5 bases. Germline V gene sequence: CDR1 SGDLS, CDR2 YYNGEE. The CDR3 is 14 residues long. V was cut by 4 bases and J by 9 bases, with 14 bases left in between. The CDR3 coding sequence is TGTGCCAGCAGCCCGGGGGACCAATTTTCACCCCTCCACTTT. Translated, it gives CASSPGDQFSPLHF. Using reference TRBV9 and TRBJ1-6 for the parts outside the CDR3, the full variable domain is DSGVTQTPKHLITATGQRVTLRCSPRSGDLSVYWYQQSLDQGLQFLIQYYNGEERAKGNILERFSAQQFPDLHSELNLSSLELGDSALYFCASSPGDQFSPLHFGNGTRLTVT.

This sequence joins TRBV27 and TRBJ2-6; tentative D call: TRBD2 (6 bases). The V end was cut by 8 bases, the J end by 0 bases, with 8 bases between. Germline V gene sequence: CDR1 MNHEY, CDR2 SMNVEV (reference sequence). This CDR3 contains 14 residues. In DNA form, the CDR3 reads TGTGCCAGCCCGGGGGTCTCTGGGGCCAACGTCCTGACTTTC. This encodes CASPGVSGANVLTF.

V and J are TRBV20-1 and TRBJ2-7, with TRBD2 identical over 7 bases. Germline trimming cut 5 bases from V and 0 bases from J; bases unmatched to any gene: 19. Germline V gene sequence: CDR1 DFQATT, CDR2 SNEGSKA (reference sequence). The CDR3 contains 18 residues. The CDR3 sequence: CSALAPMPQRGSSYEQYF. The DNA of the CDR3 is TGCAGTGCTCTCGCCCCTATGCCCCAGCGGGGATCCTCCTACGAGCAGTACTTC.

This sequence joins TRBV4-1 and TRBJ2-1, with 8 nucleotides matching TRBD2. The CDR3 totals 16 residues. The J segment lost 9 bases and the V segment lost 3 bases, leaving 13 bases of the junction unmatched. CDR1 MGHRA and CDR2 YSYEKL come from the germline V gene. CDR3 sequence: CASSQESGSASGEQFF. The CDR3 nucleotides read TGCGCCAGCAGCCAGGAAAGCGGGAGTGCGTCGGGTGAGCAGTTCTTC.

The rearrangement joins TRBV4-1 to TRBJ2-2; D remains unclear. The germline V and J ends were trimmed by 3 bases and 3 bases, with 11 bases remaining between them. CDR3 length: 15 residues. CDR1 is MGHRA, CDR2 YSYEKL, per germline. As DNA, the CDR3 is TGCGCCAGCAGCCATCGGTGGAGCGACACCGGGGAGCTGTTTTTT. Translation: CASSHRWSDTGELFF.

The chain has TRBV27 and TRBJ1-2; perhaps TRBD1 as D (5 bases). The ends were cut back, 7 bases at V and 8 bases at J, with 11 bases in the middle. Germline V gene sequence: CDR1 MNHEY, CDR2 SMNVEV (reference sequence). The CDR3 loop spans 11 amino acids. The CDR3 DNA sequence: TGTGCCAGCAACGGGGGGGGAGGCTACACCTTC. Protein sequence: CASNGGGGYTF.

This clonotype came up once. The CDR3 region has the DNA TGTGCCAGCAGCCCAGGTGCGTGGGGCGGTCGTGAAAAACTGTTTTTT. Translating it yields CASSPGAWGGREKLFF. This chain links TRBV13 with TRBJ1-4, with D maybe TRBD1 (5 bases). Per the germline V gene, CDR1 is PRHDT and CDR2 is FYEKMQ (reference sequence). With 5 bases removed from V and 7 bases from J, the gap between germline ends came to 20 bases. CDR3 length equals 16 residues.

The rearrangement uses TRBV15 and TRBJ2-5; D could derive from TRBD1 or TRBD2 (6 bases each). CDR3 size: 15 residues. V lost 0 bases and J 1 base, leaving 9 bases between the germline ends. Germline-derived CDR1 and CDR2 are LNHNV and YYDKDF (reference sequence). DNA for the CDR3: TGTGCCACCAGCAGAGATGGGGGGCCCCAAGAGACCCAGTACTTC. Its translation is CATSRDGGPQETQYF. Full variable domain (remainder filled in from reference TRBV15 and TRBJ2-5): DAMVIQNPRYQVTQFGKPVTLSCSQTLNHNVMYWYQQKSSQAPKLLFHYYDKDFNNEADTPDNFQSRRPNTSFCFLDIRSPGLGDTAMYLCATSRDGGPQETQYFGPGTRLLVL.

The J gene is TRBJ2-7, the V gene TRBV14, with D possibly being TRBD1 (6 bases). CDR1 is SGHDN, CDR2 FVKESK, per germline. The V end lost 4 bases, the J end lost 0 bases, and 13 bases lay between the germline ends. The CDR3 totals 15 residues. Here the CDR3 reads CASSPRGPSSYEQYF. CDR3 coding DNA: TGTGCCAGCAGCCCCAGGGGACCTAGCTCCTACGAGCAGTACTTC.

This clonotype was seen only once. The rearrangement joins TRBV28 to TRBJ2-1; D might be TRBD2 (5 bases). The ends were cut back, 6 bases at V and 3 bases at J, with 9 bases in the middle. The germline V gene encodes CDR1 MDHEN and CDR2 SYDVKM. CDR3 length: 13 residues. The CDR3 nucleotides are TGTGCCAGCAGAGGAGCGGACTACAATGAGCAGTTCTTC. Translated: CASRGADYNEQFF.

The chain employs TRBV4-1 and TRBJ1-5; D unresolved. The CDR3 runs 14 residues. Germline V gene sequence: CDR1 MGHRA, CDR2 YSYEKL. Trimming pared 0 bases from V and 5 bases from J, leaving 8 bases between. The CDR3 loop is CASSQEGYYQPQHF. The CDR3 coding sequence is TGCGCCAGCAGCCAAGAAGGCTATTATCAGCCCCAGCATTTT.

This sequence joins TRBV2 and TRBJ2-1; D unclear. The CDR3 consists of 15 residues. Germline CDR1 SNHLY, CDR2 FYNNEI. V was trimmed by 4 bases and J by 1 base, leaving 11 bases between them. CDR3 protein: CASSARVGSYNEQFF. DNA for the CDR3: TGTGCCAGCAGTGCTCGGGTAGGGTCCTACAATGAGCAGTTCTTC.

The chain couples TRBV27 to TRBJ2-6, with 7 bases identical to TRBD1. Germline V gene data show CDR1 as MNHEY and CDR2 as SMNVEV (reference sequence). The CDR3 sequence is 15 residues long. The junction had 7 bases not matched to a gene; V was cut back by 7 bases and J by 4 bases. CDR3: CASKPGTAGANVLTF. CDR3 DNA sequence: TGTGCCAGCAAACCCGGGACAGCCGGGGCCAACGTCCTGACTTTC.

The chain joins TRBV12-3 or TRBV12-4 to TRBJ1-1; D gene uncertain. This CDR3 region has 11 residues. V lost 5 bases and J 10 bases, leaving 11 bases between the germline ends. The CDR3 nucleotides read TGTGCCAGCAGTCCCTCGTGGGTAGCTTTCTTT. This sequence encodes CASSPSWVAFF.

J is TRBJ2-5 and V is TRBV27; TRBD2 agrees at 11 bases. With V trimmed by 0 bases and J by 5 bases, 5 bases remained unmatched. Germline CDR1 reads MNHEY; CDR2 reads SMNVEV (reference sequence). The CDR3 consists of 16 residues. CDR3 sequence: CASSLSTSGAGETQYF. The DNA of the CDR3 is TGTGCCAGCAGTTTATCGACTAGCGGGGCTGGGGAGACCCAGTACTTC.

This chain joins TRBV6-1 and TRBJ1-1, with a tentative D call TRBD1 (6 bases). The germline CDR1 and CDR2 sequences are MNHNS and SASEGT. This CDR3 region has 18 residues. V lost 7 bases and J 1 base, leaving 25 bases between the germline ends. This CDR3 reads CASTYNPRAGAKNTEAFF. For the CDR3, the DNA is TGTGCCAGCACCTACAATCCTCGAGCAGGGGCGAAGAACACTGAAGCTTTCTTT.

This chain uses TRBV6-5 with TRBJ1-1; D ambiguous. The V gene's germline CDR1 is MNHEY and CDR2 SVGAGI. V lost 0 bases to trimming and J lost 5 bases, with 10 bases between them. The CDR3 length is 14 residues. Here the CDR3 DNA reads TGTGCCAGCAGTTACTCGGAAAGGAGGACTGAAGCTTTCTTT. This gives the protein CASSYSERRTEAFF.

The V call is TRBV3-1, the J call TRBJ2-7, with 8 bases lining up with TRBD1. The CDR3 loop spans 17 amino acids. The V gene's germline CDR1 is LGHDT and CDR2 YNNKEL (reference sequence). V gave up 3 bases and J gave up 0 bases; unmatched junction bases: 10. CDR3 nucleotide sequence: TGTGCCAGCAGCCACGCGCCGGACAGGGAAAACTCCTACGAGCAGTACTTC. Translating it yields CASSHAPDRENSYEQYF.

The CDR3 DNA sequence: TGCAGTGCTAGAGATAGGGCTAGTAACTATGGCTACACCTTC. As protein: CSARDRASNYGYTF. This chain connects TRBV20-1 to TRBJ1-2; D not resolved. Germline CDR1 is DFQATT and CDR2 is SNEGSKA (reference sequence). The CDR3 covers 14 residues. With 0 bases removed from V and 1 base from J, the gap between germline ends came to 9 bases.

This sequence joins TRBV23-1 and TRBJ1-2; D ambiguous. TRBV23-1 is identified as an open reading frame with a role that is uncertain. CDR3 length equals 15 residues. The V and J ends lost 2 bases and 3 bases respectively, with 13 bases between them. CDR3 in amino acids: CASSQVGWDHYGYTF. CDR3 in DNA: TGCGCCAGCAGTCAAGTAGGGTGGGATCACTATGGCTACACCTTC.

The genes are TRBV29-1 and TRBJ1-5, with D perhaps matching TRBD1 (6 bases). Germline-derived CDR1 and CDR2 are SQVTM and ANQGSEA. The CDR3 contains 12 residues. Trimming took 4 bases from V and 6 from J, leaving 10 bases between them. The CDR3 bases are TGCAGCGTTGCAGGGGCCGGTCAGCCCCAGCATTTT. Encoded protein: CSVAGAGQPQHF.